Listed below are T cell receptor beta chains from one sample, sequenced in a study of blood T cell repertoires in COVID-19. Data came from immunoSEQ multiplex PCR; TCRdb stores just in-frame clones and leaves some out. The sample contains 290,000 or so clones, around 83% of which appear only once. Sequencing was carried out using PBMCs or T cells enriched from blood (not recorded which). Receptors originate from a man aged 35 to 55 who had been exposed to COVID-19. The CDR3 runs from the conserved cysteine through the conserved F or W. The order of the fields is D gene, V gene, clone size, J gene, CDR3 DNA, CDR3 protein. The D gene is left open where the match is weak. Clone size appears in some rows only: once, few, many, or a class for an expanded clone.

D gene: NA; V gene: TRBV6-5; clone size: NA; J gene: TRBJ2-1; CDR3 DNA: TGTGCCAGCACAATAATTCTAGGCAATGAGCAGTTCTTC; CDR3 protein: CASTIILGNEQFF
D gene: TRBD2; V gene: TRBV15; clone size: NA; J gene: TRBJ2-5; CDR3 DNA: TGTGCCACCAGTTCCGGGAGGGCGGGGGAGACCCAGTACTTC; CDR3 protein: CATSSGRAGETQYF
D gene: NA; V gene: TRBV6-5; clone size: NA; J gene: TRBJ1-5; CDR3 DNA: TGTGCCAGCAGTTTGGGGCCTTATAGCAATCAGCCCCAGCATTTT; CDR3 protein: CASSLGPYSNQPQHF
D gene: NA; V gene: TRBV10-3; clone size: NA; J gene: TRBJ2-2; CDR3 DNA: TGTGCCATCATCGGGGCCGGGGAGCTGTTTTTT; CDR3 protein: CAIIGAGELFF
D gene: TRBD2; V gene: TRBV14; clone size: NA; J gene: TRBJ2-1; CDR3 DNA: TGTGCCAGCAGCCAAGACCAAGCCCGACTAGCGGACCACTACAATGAGCAGTTCTTC; CDR3 protein: CASSQDQARLADHYNEQFF
D gene: TRBD1; V gene: TRBV24-1; clone size: NA; J gene: TRBJ2-7; CDR3 DNA: TGTGCCACCAGTGATTTGGAGACAGGGCTTTTTGCGTGGGGCTCCTACGAGCAGTACTTC; CDR3 protein: CATSDLETGLFAWGSYEQYF
D gene: NA; V gene: TRBV18; clone size: once; J gene: TRBJ2-7; CDR3 DNA: TGTGCCAGCTCACCCGGGGACAACTACTACGAGCAGTACTTC; CDR3 protein: CASSPGDNYYEQYF
D gene: TRBD1; V gene: TRBV4-2; clone size: NA; J gene: TRBJ1-1; CDR3 DNA: TGTGCCAGCAGCCAAGATGACAGGGCTGAAGCTTTCTTT; CDR3 protein: CASSQDDRAEAFF
D gene: NA; V gene: TRBV6-5; clone size: NA; J gene: TRBJ1-2; CDR3 DNA: TGTGCCAGCAGTTCTGGGGGGGTTGGCTACACCTTC; CDR3 protein: CASSSGGVGYTF
D gene: TRBD2; V gene: TRBV27; clone size: NA; J gene: TRBJ2-1; CDR3 DNA: TGTGCCAGCAGTTTTGCGGCTGGATATAGCGGGGGAAACAATGAGCAGTTCTTC; CDR3 protein: CASSFAAGYSGGNNEQFF
D gene: TRBD1; V gene: TRBV24-1; clone size: NA; J gene: TRBJ1-2; CDR3 DNA: TGTGCCACCAGTGAGGGTGGACAGGGCTGGTTAAATGGCTACACCTTC; CDR3 protein: CATSEGGQGWLNGYTF
D gene: TRBD1; V gene: TRBV10-3; clone size: NA; J gene: TRBJ2-7; CDR3 DNA: TGTGCCACCCGGACAGGGGCCTCTACCTACGAGCAGTACTTC; CDR3 protein: CATRTGASTYEQYF
D gene: NA; V gene: TRBV13; clone size: NA; J gene: TRBJ1-2; CDR3 DNA: TGTGCCAGCAGCGCCGGGAACTATGGCTACACCTTC; CDR3 protein: CASSAGNYGYTF